There are many counts of the clone carrying this T cell receptor beta chain. Peripheral blood was collected in volumes of 5.5 to 7.5 milliliters at each of two time points. TCR beta CDR3 amplification from genomic DNA was performed by two-round multiplex PCR. Initially, in first-round PCR, primers specific to each TRBV and TRBJ gene were used. A single record per CDR3 protein comes from TCRdb applying MiXCR to the multiplex PCR reads. The sample lists over 20,000 distinct CDR3 sequences, about 34% occurring once. The source of the sample is a study of prognosis after radiotherapy for stage I lung cancer. In the study overall: Enrolled patients had stage I non-small cell lung cancer and entered the cohort between 2018 and January 2019.

The germline V gene has CDR1 LNHDA and CDR2 SQIVND (reference sequence). CDR3 length: 14 amino acids. V dropped 4 bases and J dropped 0 bases, with 10 bases sitting between them. The sequence was obtained from a donor at least 50 years old with non-small cell lung cancer. V and J are TRBV19 and TRBJ2-7; the D is unclear. The input for sequencing was PBMCs, taken before or after stereotactic body radiation therapy (not recorded which). Here the CDR3 DNA reads TGTGCCAGTAGTACAGACACCTACTCCTACGAGCAGTACTTC. Encoded protein: CASSTDTYSYEQYF. The variable domain in full, with the rest retrieved from reference TRBV19 and TRBJ2-7, is DGGITQSPKYLFRKEGQNVTLSCEQNLNHDAMYWYRQDPGQGLRLIYYSQIVNDFQKGDIAEGYSVSREKKESFPLTVTSAQKNPTAFYLCASSTDTYSYEQYFGPGTRLTVT.